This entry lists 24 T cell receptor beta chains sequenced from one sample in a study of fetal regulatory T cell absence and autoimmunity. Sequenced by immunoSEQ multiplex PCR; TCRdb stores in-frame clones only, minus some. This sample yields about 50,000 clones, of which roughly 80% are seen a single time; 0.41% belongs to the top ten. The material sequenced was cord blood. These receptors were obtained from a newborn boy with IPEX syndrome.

In DNA form, the CDR3 reads TGTGCCAGCAGCTTAGTCCTTAACGGGCCTGAGTACCAAGAGACCCAGTACTTC. It codes for CASSLVLNGPEYQETQYF. This chain joins TRBV11-2 and TRBJ2-5; D ambiguous. V was shortened by 1 base and J by 0 bases, with 18 bases between the two germline ends. Germline V gene data show CDR1 as SGHAT and CDR2 as FQNNGV. The CDR3 totals 18 residues.

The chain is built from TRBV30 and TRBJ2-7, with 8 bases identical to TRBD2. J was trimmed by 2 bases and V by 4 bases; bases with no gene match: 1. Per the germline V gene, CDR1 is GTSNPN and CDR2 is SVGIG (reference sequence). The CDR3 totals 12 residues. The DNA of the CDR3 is TGTGCCTGGATTAGCGGGGCCTACGAGCAGTACTTC. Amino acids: CAWISGAYEQYF.

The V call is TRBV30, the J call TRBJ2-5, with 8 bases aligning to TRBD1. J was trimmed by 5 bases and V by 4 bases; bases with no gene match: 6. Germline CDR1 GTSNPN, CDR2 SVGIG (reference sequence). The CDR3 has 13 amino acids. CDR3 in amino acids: CAWKRTGSETQYF. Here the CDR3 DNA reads TGTGCCTGGAAAAGGACAGGGTCCGAGACCCAGTACTTC.

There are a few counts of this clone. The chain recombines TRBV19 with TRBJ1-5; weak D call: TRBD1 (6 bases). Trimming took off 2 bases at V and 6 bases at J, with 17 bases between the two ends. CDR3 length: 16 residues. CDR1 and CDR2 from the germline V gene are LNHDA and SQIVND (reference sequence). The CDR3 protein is CASSIRRAGERQPQHF. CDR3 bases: TGTGCCAGTAGTATACGGAGGGCAGGGGAACGTCAGCCCCAGCATTTT.

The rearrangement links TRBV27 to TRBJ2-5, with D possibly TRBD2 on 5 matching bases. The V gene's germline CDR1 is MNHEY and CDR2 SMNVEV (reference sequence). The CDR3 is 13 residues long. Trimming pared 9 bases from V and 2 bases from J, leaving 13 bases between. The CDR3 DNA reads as TGTGCCAGTAAACCTTCGGGACAAGAGACCCAGTACTTC. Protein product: CASKPSGQETQYF.

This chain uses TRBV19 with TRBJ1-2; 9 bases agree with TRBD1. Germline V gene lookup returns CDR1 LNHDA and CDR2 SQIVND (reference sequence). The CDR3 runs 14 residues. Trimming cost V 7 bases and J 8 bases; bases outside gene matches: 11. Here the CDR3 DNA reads TGTGCCAGTACCCTAGGGACAGGGATGGGCGGCTACACCTTC. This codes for CASTLGTGMGGYTF.

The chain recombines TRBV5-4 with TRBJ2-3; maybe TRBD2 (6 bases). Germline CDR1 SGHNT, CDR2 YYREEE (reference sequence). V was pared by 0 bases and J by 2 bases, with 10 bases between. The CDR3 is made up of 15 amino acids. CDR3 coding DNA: TGTGCCAGCAGCTTGGTACGGGAGTACACAGATACGCAGTATTTT. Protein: CASSLVREYTDTQYF.

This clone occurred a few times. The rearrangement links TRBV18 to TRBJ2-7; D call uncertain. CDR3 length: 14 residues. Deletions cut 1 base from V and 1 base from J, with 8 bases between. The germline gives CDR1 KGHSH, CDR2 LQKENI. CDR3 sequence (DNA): TGTGCCAGCTCACCACAGGCAGGATCCTACGAGCAGTACTTC. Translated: CASSPQAGSYEQYF.

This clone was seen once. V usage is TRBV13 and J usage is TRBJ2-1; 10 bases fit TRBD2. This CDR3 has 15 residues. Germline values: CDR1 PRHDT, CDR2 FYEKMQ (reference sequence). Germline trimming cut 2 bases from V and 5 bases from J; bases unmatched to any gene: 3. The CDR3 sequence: CASSLLAGVNNEQFF. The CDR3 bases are TGTGCCAGCAGCTTACTAGCGGGGGTAAACAATGAGCAGTTCTTC.

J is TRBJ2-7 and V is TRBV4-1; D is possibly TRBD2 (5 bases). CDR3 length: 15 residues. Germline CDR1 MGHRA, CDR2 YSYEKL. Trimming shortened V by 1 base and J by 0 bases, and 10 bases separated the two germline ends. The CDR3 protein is CASSQVERHSYEQYF. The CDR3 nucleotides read TGCGCCAGCAGCCAAGTAGAGCGGCACTCCTACGAGCAGTACTTC.

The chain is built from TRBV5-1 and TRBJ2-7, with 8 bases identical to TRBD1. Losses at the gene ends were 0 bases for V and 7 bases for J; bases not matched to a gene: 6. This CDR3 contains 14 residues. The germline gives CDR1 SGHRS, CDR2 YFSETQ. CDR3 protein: CASSLAQGAREQYF. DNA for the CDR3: TGCGCCAGCAGCTTGGCCCAGGGGGCGCGGGAGCAGTACTTC. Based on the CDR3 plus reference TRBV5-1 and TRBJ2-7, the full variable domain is KAGVTQTPRYLIKTRGQQVTLSCSPISGHRSVSWYQQTPGQGLQFLFEYFSETQRNKGNFPGRFSGRQFSNSRSEMNVSTLELGDSALYLCASSLAQGAREQYFGPGTRLTVT.

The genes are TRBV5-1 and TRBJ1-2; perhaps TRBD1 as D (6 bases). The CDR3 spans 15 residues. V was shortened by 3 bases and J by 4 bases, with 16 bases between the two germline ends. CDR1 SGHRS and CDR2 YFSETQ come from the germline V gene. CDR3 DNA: TGCGCCAGCAGCTCCAACCCTACAGGGCTCTATGGCTACACCTTC. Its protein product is CASSSNPTGLYGYTF. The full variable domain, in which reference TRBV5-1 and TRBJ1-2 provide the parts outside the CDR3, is KAGVTQTPRYLIKTRGQQVTLSCSPISGHRSVSWYQQTPGQGLQFLFEYFSETQRNKGNFPGRFSGRQFSNSRSEMNVSTLELGDSALYLCASSSNPTGLYGYTFGSGTRLTVV.

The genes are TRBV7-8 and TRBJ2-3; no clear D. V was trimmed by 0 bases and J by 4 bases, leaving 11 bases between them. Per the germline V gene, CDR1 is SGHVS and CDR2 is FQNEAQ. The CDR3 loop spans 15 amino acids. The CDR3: CASSLAQWDSDTQYF. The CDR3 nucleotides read TGTGCCAGCAGCTTAGCTCAGTGGGATTCAGATACGCAGTATTTT.

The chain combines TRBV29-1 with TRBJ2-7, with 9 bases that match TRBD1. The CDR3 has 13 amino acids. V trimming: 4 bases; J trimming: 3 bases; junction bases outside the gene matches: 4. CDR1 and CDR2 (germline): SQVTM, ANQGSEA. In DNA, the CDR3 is TGCAGCGTTGCACCGGGACAGGGCTACGAGCAGTACTTC. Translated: CSVAPGQGYEQYF.

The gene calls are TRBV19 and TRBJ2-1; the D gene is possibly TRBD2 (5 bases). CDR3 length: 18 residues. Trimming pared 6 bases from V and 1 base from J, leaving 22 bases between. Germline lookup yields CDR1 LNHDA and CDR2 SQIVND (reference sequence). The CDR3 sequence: CASSPGNPQWMSYNEQFF. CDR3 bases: TGTGCCAGTAGCCCCGGGAACCCCCAGTGGATGTCCTACAATGAGCAGTTCTTC.

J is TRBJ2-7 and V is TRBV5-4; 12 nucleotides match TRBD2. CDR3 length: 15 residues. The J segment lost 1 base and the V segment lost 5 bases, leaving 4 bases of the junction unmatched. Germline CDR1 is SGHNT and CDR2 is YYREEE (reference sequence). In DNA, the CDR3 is TGTGCCAGCAGTCTCGGACTAGCGGGGTCCTACGAGCAGTACTTC. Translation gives CASSLGLAGSYEQYF.

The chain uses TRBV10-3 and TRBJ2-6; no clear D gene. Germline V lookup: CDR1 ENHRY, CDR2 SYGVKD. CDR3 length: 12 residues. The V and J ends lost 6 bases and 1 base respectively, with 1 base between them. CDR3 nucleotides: TGTGCCATCAGGTCTGGGGCCAACGTCCTGACTTTC. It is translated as CAIRSGANVLTF.

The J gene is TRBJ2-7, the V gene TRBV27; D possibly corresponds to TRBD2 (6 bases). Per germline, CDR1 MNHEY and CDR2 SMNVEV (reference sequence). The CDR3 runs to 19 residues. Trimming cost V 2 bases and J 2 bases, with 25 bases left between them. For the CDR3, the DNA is TGTGCCAGCAGTTTAATTTCTAGCGATGGCGGGTTCCGTCCCTACGAGCAGTACTTC. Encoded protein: CASSLISSDGGFRPYEQYF.

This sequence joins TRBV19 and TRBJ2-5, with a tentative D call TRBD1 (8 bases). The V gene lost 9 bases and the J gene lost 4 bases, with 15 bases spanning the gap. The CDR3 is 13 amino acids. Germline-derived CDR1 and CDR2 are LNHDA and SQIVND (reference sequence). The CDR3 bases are TGTGCCAGCGGACAGGGAGGGAGAGAGACCCAGTACTTC. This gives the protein CASGQGGRETQYF. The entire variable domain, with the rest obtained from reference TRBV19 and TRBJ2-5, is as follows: DGGITQSPKYLFRKEGQNVTLSCEQNLNHDAMYWYRQDPGQGLRLIYYSQIVNDFQKGDIAEGYSVSREKKESFPLTVTSAQKNPTAFYLCASGQGGRETQYFGPGTRLLVL.

The CDR3 region is CASSEWDKNSYEQYF. CDR3 sequence (DNA): TGTGCCAGCAGTGAATGGGACAAAAACTCCTACGAGCAGTACTTC. The rearrangement links TRBV25-1 to TRBJ2-7; D might be TRBD1 (6 bases). V was shortened by 1 base and J by 0 bases, with 10 bases between the two germline ends. The germline gives CDR1 MGHDK, CDR2 SYGVNS. CDR3 size: 15 residues.

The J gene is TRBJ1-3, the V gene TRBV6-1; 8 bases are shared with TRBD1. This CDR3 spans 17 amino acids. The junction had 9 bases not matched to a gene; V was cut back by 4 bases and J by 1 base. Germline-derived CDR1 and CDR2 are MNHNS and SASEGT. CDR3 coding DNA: TGTGCCAGCAGTGCGCTTGGCAGGGGGCGGTCTGGAAACACCATATATTTT. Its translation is CASSALGRGRSGNTIYF.

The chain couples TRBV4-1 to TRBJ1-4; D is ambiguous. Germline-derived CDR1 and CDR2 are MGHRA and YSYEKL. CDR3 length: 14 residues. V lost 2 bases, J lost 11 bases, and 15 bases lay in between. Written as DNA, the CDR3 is TGCGCCAGCAGCCAACCCTTAAAAGTTTCTAAACTGTTTTTT. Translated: CASSQPLKVSKLFF.

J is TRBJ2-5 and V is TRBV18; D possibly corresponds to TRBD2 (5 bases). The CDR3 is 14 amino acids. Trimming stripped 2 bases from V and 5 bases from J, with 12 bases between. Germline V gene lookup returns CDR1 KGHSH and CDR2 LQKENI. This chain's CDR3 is CASSPSGTLETQYF. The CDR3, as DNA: TGTGCCAGCTCACCAAGCGGAACCCTGGAGACCCAGTACTTC.

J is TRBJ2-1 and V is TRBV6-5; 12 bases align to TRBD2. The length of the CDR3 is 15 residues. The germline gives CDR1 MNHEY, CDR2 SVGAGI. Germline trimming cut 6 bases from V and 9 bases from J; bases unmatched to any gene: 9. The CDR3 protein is CASRSSGGVLGEQFF. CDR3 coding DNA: TGTGCCAGCAGATCTAGCGGGGGGGTTCTGGGTGAGCAGTTCTTC.